The 6 T cell receptor beta chains below all came from one sample that was sequenced in a study of T-cell memory formation after mild COVID-19. One entry per CDR3 protein, called by TCRdb with MiXCR from the 5' RACE reads. The sample contains about 560,000 distinct CDR3 sequences, roughly 22% of which appear only once. The specimen sequenced was PBMCs or a T cell subset sorted from them (not recorded which). The receptor source for this set is an adult woman who had mild COVID-19 (a few samples of this study predate the infection). Cell type and time point are not known.

This chain links TRBV5-1 with TRBJ2-3; D remains unclear. CDR3 length: 12 amino acids. Trimming shortened V by 5 bases and J by 3 bases, and 7 bases separated the two germline ends. Germline V gene lookup returns CDR1 SGHRS and CDR2 YFSETQ. The CDR3 DNA follows: TGCGCCAGCAGACTAACGACAGATACGCAGTATTTT. Amino acids: CASRLTTDTQYF.

The chain uses TRBV9 and TRBJ2-2; D ambiguous. Per the germline V gene, CDR1 is SGDLS and CDR2 is YYNGEE. The V gene lost 0 bases and the J gene lost 6 bases, with 6 bases spanning the gap. There are 13 residues in the CDR3. The CDR3, as DNA: TGTGCCAGCAGCGTAGGGGATTCCGGGGAGCTGTTTTTT. It encodes CASSVGDSGELFF.

This clonotype was found a few times. This chain connects TRBV19 to TRBJ2-2, with 7 bases identical to TRBD2. Germline V gene sequence: CDR1 LNHDA, CDR2 SQIVND (reference sequence). This CDR3 region has 14 residues. V trimming: 5 bases; J trimming: 5 bases; junction bases outside the gene matches: 5. Here the CDR3 reads CASSRAGATGELFF. The CDR3 coding sequence is TGTGCCAGTAGTCGGGCGGGAGCGACCGGGGAGCTGTTTTTT.

The gene calls are TRBV4-3 and TRBJ2-3, with TRBD2 matching over 8 bases. J was trimmed by 7 bases and V by 2 bases; bases with no gene match: 23. The germline V gene encodes CDR1 LGHNA and CDR2 YSLEER. This CDR3 contains 20 residues. CDR3 loop: CASSQTGDVGLAGPLNTQYF. CDR3 nucleotides: TGCGCCAGCAGCCAAACCGGGGATGTGGGGTTAGCGGGGCCCCTCAATACGCAGTATTTT.

This chain links TRBV7-6 with TRBJ2-5; TRBD1 aligns across 10 bases. V lost 2 bases to trimming and J lost 4 bases; unmatched junction nucleotides: 4. CDR3 length equals 15 residues. In germline, CDR1 is SGHVS, CDR2 FNYEAQ. The chain's CDR3 is CASSLRGTGVETQYF. The CDR3 DNA reads TGTGCCAGCAGCTTAAGGGGGACAGGGGTAGAGACCCAGTACTTC. The variable domain in full, completed from reference TRBV7-6 and TRBJ2-5, reads GAGVSQSPRYKVTKRGQDVALRCDPISGHVSLYWYRQALGQGPEFLTYFNYEAQQDKSGLPNDRFSAERPEGSISTLTIQRTEQRDSAMYRCASSLRGTGVETQYFGPGTRLLVL.

Only a few counts were recorded for this clonotype. V usage is TRBV20-1 and J usage is TRBJ2-7; 7 nucleotides agree with TRBD2. Germline V gives CDR1 DFQATT, CDR2 SNEGSKA (reference sequence). The CDR3 extends over 15 amino acids. Losses at the gene ends were 3 bases for V and 4 bases for J; bases not matched to a gene: 12. This CDR3 reads CSASGGPNGGYEQYF. In DNA, the CDR3 is TGCAGTGCTAGCGGAGGCCCCAACGGGGGGTACGAGCAGTACTTC.